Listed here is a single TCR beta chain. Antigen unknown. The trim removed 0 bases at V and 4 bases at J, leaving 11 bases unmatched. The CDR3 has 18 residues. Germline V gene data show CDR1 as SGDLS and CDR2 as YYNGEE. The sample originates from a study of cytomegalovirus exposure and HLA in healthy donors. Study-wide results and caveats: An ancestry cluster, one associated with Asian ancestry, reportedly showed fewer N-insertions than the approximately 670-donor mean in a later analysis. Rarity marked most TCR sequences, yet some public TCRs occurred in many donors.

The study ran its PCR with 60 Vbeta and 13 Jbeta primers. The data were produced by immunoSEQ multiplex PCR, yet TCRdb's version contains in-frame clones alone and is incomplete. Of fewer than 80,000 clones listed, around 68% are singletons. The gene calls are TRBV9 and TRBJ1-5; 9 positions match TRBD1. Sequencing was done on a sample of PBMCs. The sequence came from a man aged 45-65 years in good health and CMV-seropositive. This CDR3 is CASSVEAGTGFGNQPQHF. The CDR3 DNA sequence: TGTGCCAGCAGCGTAGAGGCCGGGACAGGGTTCGGGAATCAGCCCCAGCATTTT.